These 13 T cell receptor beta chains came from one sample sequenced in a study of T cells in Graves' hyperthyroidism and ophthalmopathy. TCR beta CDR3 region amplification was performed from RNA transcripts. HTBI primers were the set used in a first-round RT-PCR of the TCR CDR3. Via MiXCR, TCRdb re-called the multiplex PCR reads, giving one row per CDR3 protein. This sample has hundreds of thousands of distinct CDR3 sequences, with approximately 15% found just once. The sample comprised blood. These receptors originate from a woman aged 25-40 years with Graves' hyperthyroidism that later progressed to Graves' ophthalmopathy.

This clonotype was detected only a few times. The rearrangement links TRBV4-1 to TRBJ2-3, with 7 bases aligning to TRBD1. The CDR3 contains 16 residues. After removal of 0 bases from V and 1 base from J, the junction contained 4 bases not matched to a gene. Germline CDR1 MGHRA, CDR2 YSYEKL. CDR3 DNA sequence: TGCGCCAGCAGCCAAGACAGGGGGTGGGGCACAGATACGCAGTATTTT. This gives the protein CASSQDRGWGTDTQYF.

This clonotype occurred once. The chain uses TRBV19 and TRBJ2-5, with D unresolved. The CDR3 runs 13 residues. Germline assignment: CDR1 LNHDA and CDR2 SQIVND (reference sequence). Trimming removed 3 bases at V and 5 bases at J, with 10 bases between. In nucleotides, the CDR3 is TGTGCCAGTAGTATGGCACAGTCTGAGACCCAGTACTTC. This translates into CASSMAQSETQYF.

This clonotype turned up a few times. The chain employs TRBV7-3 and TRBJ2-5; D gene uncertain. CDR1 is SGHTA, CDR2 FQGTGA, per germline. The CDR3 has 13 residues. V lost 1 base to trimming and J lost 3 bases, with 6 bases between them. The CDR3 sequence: CASSLMDEETQYF. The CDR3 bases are TGTGCCAGCAGCTTAATGGACGAAGAGACCCAGTACTTC.

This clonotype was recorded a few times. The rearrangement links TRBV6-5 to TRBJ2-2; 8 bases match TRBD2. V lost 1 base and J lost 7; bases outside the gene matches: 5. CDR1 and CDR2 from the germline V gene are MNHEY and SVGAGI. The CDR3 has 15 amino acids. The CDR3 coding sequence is TGTGCCAGCAGTTACTTCGGGAGGGACATCGGGGAGCTGTTTTTT. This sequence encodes CASSYFGRDIGELFF.

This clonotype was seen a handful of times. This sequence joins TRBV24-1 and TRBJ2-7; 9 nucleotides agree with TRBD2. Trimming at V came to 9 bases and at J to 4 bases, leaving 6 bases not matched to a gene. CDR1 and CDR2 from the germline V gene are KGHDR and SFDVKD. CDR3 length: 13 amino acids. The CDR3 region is CATAAGGGYEQYF. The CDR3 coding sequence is TGTGCCACCGCGGCGGGAGGGGGATACGAGCAGTACTTC.

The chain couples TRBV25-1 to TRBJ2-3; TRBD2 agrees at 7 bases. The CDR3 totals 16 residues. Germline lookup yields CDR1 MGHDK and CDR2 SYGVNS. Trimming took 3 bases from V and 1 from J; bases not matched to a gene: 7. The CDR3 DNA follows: TGTGCCAGCAGTGAGGGGGGGGGGTTACGCACAGATACGCAGTATTTT. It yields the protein CASSEGGGLRTDTQYF.

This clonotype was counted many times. The CDR3 DNA sequence: TGCAGTGCTAGAGATGAGGGACAGGGGGAAAGGTACGAGCAGTACTTC. It specifies CSARDEGQGERYEQYF. The chain couples TRBV20-1 to TRBJ2-7, with 11 bases identical to TRBD1. The V gene's germline CDR1 is DFQATT and CDR2 SNEGSKA (reference sequence). J gave up 4 bases and V 0 bases, and 8 bases lay outside the gene matches. CDR3 size: 16 residues.

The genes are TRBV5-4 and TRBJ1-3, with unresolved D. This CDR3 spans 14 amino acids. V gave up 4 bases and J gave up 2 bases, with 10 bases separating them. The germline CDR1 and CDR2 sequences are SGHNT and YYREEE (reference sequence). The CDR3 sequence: CASSRAGAGNTIYF. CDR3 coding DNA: TGTGCCAGCAGCAGGGCGGGAGCTGGAAACACCATATATTTT.

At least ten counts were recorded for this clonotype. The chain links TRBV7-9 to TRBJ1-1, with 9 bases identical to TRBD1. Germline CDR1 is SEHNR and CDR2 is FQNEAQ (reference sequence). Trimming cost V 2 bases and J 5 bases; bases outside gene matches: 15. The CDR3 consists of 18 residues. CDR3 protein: CASSLTTGGAKGGTEAFF. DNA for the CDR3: TGTGCCAGCAGCTTAACCACAGGGGGCGCGAAGGGAGGTACTGAAGCTTTCTTT.

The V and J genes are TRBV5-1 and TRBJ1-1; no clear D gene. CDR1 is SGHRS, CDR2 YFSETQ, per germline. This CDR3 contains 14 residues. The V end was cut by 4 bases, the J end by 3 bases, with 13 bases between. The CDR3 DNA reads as TGCGCCAGCAGCCTTCCAAGTGGGGACACTGAAGCTTTCTTT. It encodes CASSLPSGDTEAFF.

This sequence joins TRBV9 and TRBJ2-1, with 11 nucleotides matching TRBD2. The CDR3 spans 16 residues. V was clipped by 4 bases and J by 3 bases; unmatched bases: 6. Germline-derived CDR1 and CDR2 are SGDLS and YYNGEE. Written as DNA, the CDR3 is TGTGCCAGCAGCCCGATTAGCGGGAGGGGCTACAATGAGCAGTTCTTC. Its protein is CASSPISGRGYNEQFF.

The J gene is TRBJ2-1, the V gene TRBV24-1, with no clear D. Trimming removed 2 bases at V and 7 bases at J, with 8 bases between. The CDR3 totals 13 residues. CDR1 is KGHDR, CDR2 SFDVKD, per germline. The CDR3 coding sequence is TGTGCCACCAGTGATTGGCGCCAGAATGAGCAGTTCTTC. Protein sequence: CATSDWRQNEQFF.

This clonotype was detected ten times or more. The DNA for the CDR3 is TGTGCCAGCAGCCAAGGGACTAGTCACAATGAGCAGTTCTTC. This codes for CASSQGTSHNEQFF. The J gene is TRBJ2-1, the V gene TRBV3-1, with TRBD2 matching over 7 bases. With 1 base clipped from V and 5 bases from J, the junction kept 2 bases outside the gene matches. Germline V gene sequence: CDR1 LGHDT, CDR2 YNNKEL (reference sequence). The length of the CDR3 is 14 residues.